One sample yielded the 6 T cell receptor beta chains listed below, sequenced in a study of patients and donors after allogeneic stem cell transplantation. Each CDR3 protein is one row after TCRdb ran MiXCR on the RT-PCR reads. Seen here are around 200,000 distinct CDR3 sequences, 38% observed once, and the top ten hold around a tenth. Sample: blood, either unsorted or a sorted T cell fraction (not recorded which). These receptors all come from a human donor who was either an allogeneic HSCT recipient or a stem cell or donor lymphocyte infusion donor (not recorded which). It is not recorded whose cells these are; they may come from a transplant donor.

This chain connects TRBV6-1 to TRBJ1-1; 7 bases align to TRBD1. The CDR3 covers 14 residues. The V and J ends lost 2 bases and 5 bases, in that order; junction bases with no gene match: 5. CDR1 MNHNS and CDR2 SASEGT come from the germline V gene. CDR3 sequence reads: CASSENRGWTEAFF. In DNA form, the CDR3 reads TGTGCCAGCAGTGAAAACAGGGGATGGACTGAAGCTTTCTTT.

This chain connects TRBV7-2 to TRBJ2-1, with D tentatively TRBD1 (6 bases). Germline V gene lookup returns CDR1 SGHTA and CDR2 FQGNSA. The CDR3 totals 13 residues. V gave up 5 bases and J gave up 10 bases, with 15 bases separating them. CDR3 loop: CASSPSPGDEQFF. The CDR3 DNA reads TGTGCCAGCAGCCCTAGCCCAGGGGACGAGCAGTTCTTC. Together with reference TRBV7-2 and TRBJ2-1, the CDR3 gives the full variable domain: GAGVSQSPSNKVTEKGKDVELRCDPISGHTALYWYRQSLGQGLEFLIYFQGNSAPDKSGLPSDRFSAERTGGSVSTLTIQRTQQEDSAVYLCASSPSPGDEQFFGPGTRLTVL.

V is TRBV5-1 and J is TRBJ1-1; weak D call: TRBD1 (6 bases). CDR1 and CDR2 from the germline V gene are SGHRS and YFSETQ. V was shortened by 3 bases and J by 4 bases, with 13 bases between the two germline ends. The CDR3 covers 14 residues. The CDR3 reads CASSSTQGTTEAFF. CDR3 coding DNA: TGCGCCAGCAGCTCTACCCAGGGGACCACTGAAGCTTTCTTT.

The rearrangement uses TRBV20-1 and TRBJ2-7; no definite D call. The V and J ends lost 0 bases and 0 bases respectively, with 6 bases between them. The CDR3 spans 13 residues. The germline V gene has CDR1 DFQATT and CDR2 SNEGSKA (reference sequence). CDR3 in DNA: TGCAGTGCTAGAGACCCCCTCTCCTACGAGCAGTACTTC. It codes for CSARDPLSYEQYF.

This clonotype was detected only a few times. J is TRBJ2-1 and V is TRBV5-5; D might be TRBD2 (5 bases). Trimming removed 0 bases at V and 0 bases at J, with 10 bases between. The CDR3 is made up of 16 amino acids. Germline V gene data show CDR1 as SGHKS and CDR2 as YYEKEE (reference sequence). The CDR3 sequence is CASSLEDYLSYNEQFF. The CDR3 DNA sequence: TGTGCCAGCAGCTTGGAAGACTACCTCTCCTACAATGAGCAGTTCTTC.

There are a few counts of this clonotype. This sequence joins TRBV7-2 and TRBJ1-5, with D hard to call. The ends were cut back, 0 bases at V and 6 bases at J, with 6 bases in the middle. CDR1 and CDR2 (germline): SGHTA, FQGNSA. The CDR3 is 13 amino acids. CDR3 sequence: CASSLAMVQPQHF. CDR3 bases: TGTGCCAGCAGCTTAGCCATGGTTCAGCCCCAGCATTTT.